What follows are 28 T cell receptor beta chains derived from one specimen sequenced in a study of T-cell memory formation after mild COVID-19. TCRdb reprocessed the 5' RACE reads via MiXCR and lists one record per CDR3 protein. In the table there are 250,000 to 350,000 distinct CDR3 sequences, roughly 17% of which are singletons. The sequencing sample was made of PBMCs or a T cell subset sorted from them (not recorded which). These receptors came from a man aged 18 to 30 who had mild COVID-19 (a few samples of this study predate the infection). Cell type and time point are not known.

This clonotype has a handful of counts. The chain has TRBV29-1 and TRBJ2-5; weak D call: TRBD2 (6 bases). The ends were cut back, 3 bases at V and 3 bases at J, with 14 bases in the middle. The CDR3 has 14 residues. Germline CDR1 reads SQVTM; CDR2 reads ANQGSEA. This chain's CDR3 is CSVDRAGRKETQYF. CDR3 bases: TGCAGCGTTGACCGCGCCGGGAGAAAAGAGACCCAGTACTTC.

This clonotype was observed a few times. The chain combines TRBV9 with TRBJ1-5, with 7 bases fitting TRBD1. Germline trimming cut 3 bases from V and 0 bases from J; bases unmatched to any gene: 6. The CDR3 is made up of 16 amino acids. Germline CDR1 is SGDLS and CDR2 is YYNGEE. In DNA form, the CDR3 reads TGTGCCAGCAGCGCTCCGGGACAGAATAGCAATCAGCCCCAGCATTTT. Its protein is CASSAPGQNSNQPQHF.

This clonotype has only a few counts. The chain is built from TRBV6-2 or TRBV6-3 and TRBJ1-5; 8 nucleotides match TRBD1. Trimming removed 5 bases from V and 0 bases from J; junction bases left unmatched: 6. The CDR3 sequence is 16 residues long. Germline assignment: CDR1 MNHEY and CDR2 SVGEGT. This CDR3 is CASSDGQGLSNQPQHF. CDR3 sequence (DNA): TGTGCCAGCAGTGACGGACAGGGACTTAGCAATCAGCCCCAGCATTTT.

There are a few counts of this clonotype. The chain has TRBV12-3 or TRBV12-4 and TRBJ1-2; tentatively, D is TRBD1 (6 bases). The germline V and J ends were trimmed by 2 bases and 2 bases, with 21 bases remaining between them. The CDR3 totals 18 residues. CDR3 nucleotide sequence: TGTGCCAGCAGTTTACGTTTGGCCGGTCCGGGGGCGAACTATGGCTACACCTTC. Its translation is CASSLRLAGPGANYGYTF.

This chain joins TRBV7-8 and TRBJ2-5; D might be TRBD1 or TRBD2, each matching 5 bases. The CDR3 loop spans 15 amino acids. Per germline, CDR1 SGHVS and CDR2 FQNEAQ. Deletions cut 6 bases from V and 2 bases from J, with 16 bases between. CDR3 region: CASSSFLGAQETQYF. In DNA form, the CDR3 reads TGTGCCAGCAGTTCCTTCCTCGGGGCTCAAGAGACCCAGTACTTC. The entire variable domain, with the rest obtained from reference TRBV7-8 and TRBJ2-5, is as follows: GAGVSQSPRYKVAKRGQDVALRCDPISGHVSLFWYQQALGQGPEFLTYFQNEAQLDKSGLPSDRFFAERPEGSVSTLKIQRTQQEDSAVYLCASSSFLGAQETQYFGPGTRLLVL.

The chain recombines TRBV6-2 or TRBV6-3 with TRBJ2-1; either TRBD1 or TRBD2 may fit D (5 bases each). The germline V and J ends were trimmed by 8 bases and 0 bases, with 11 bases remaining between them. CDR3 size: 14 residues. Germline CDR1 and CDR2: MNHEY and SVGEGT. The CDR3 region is CASLAGTSYNEQFF. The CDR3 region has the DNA TGTGCCAGCCTCGCCGGGACCTCCTACAATGAGCAGTTCTTC.

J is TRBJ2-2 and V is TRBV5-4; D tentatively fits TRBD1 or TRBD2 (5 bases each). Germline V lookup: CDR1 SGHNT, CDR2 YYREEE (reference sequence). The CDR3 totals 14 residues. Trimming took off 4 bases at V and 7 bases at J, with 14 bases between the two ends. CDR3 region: CASSPARGDGELFF. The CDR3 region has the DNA TGTGCCAGCAGCCCCGCTAGGGGAGACGGGGAGCTGTTTTTT. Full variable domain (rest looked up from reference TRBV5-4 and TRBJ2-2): ETGVTQSPTHLIKTRGQQVTLRCSSQSGHNTVSWYQQALGQGPQFIFQYYREEENGRGNFPPRFSGLQFPNYSSELNVNALELDDSALYLCASSPARGDGELFFGEGSRLTVL.

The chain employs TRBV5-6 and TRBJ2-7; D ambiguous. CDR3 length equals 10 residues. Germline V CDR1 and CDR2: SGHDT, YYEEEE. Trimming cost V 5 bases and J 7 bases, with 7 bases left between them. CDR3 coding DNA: TGTGCCAGCAGTTTTCGGGAGCAGTACTTC. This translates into CASSFREQYF.

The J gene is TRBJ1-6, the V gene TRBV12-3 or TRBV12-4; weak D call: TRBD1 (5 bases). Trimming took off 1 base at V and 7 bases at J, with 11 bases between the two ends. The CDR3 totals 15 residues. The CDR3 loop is CASSLEGFLNSPLHF. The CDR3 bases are TGTGCCAGCAGTTTAGAGGGGTTTCTAAATTCACCCCTCCACTTT.

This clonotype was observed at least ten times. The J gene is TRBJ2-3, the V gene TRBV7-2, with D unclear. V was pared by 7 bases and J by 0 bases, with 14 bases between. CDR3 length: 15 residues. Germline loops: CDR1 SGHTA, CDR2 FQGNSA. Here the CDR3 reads CASTTNNPSTDTQYF. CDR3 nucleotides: TGTGCCAGCACCACGAATAACCCTAGCACAGATACGCAGTATTTT.

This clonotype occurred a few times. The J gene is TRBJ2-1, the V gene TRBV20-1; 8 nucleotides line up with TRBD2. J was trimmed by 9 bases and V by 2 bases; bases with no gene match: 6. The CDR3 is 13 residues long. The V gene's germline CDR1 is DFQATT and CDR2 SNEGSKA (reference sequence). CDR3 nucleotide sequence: TGCAGTGCTAGATCGGGAGGGGACGTTGAGCAGTTCTTC. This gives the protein CSARSGGDVEQFF.

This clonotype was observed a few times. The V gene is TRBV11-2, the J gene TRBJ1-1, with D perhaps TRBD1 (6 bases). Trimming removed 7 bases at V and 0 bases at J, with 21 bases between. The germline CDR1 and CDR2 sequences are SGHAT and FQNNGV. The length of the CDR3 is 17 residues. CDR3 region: CASTSLTGIRMNTEAFF. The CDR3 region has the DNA TGTGCCAGCACCTCCCTTACAGGGATCAGAATGAACACTGAAGCTTTCTTT.

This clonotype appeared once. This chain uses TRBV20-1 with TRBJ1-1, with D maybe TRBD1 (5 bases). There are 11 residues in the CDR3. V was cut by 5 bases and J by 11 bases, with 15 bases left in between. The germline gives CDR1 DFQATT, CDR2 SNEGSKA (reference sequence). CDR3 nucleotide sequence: TGCAGTGCTGGGACGGCCCGTAGCGCTTTCTTT. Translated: CSAGTARSAFF.

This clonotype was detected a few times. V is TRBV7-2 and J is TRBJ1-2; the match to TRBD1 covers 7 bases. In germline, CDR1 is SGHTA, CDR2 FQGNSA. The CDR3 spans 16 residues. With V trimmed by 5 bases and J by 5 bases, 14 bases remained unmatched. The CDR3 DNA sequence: TGTGCCAGCAGCCCTAGCCCCGGGAACAGGGGATATGGCTACACCTTC. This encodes CASSPSPGNRGYGYTF.

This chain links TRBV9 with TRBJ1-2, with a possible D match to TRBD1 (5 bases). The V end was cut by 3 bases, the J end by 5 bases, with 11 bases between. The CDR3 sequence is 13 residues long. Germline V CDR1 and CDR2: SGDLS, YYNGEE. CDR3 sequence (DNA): TGTGCCAGCAGCGAAGTGGGGACGTATGGCTACACCTTC. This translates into CASSEVGTYGYTF. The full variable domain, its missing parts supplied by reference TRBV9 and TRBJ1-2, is DSGVTQTPKHLITATGQRVTLRCSPRSGDLSVYWYQQSLDQGLQFLIQYYNGEERAKGNILERFSAQQFPDLHSELNLSSLELGDSALYFCASSEVGTYGYTFGSGTRLTVV.

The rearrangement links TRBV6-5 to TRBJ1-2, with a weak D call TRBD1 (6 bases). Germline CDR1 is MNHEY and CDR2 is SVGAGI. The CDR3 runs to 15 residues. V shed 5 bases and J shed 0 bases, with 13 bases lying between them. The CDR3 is CASSPIGGTNYGYTF. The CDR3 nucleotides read TGTGCCAGCAGTCCTATAGGGGGAACTAACTATGGCTACACCTTC.

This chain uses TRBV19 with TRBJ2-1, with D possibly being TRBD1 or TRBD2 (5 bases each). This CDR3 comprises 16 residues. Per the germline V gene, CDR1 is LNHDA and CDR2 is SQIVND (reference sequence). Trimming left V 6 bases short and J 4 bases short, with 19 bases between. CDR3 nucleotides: TGTGCCAGTAGCGACATACTCCGGGACGGTTACAATGAGCAGTTCTTC. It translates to CASSDILRDGYNEQFF.

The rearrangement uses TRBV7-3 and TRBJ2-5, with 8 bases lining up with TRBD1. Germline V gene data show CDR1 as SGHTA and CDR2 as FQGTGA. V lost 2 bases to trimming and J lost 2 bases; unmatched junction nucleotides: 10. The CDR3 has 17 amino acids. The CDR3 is CASSLGSGQGIQETQYF. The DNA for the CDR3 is TGTGCCAGCAGCTTAGGGTCTGGACAGGGAATACAAGAGACCCAGTACTTC.

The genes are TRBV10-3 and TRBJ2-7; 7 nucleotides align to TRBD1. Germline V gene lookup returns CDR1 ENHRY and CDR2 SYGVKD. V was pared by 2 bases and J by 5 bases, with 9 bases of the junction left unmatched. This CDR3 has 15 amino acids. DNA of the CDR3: TGTGCCATCAGTGAGACGCGACAGGGATTGAACGAGCAGTACTTC. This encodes CAISETRQGLNEQYF.

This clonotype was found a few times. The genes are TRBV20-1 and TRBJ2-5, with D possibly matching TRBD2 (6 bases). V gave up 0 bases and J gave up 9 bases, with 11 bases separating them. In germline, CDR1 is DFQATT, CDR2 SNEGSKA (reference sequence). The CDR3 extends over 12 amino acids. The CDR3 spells CSARDRGTPQYF. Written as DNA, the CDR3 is TGCAGTGCTAGAGATCGGGGGACCCCCCAGTACTTC.

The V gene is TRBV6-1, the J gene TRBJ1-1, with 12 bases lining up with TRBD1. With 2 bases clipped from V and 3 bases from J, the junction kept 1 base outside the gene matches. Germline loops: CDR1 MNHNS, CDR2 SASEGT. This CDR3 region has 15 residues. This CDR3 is CASSEWDRGHTEAFF. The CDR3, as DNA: TGTGCCAGCAGTGAATGGGACAGGGGGCACACTGAAGCTTTCTTT.

The CDR3 region has the DNA TGCGCCAGCAGCGATATTACTGGAAACACCATATATTTT. Its translation: CASSDITGNTIYF. The chain employs TRBV5-1 and TRBJ1-3; D not certain. The CDR3 is made up of 13 amino acids. Germline CDR1 and CDR2: SGHRS and YFSETQ. Between the trimmed V and J ends, which lost 4 bases and 2 bases, there was a span of 7 bases.

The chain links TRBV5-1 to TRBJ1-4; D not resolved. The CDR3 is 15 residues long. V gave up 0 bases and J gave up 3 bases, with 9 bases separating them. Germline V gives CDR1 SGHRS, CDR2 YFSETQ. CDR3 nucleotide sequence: TGCGCCAGCAGCTTGGTGGGGTTTTCTAATGAAAAACTGTTTTTT. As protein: CASSLVGFSNEKLFF.

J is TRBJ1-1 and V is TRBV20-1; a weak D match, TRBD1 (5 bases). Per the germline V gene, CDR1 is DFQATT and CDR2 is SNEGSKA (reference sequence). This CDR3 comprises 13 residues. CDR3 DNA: TGCAGAGTTCCCCAGGGTTGGAACACTGAAGCTTTCTTT. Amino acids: CRVPQGWNTEAFF.

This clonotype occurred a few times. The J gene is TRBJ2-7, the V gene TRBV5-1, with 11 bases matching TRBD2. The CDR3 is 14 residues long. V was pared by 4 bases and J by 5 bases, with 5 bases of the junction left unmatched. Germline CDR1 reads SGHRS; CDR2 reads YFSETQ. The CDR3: CASSPSGGPNEQYV. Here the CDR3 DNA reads TGCGCCAGCAGCCCTAGCGGGGGGCCCAACGAGCAGTACGTC.

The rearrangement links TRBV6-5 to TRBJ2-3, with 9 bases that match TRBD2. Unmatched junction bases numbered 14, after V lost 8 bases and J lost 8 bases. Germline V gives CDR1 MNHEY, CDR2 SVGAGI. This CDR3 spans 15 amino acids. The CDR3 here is CASLPGGGGAGTQYF. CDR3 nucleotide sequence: TGTGCCAGCCTCCCCGGGGGCGGGGGGGCAGGTACGCAGTATTTT.

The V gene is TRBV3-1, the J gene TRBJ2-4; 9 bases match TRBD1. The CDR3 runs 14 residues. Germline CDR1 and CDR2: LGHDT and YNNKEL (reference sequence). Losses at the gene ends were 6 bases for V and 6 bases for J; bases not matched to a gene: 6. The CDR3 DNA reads TGTGCCAGCAGTCGACAGGGGGGAAGAAACATTCAGTACTTC. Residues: CASSRQGGRNIQYF.

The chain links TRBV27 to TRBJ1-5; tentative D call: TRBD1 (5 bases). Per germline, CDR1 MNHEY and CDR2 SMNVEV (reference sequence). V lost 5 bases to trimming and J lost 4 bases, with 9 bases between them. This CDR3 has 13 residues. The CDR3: CASSPRDNQPQHF. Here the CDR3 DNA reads TGTGCCAGCAGTCCCAGGGATAATCAGCCCCAGCATTTT.